Listed below are T cell receptor beta chains from one sample, sequenced in a study of beta chain features in type 1 diabetes. The data were produced by immunoSEQ multiplex PCR, yet TCRdb's version contains in-frame clones alone and is incomplete. In the table there are about 660,000 clones, about 14% of which are singletons. The material sequenced was naive CD4+ T cells from blood. Receptors were obtained from a young man with type 1 diabetes. Both conserved end residues are part of each CDR3. The D gene is left open where the match is weak. Clone size is stated in some rows and not others, as once, few, many or a class when expanded.

V: TRBV19
size: -
J: TRBJ2-6
D: -
CDR3: CASSMSGANVLTF
DNA: TGTGCCAGTAGTATGTCTGGGGCCAACGTCCTGACTTTC

V: TRBV27
size: few
J: TRBJ2-7
D: TRBD1
CDR3: CASSFGDSFSYEQYF
DNA: TGTGCCAGCAGTTTCGGGGACAGCTTCTCCTACGAGCAGTACTTC

V: TRBV5-4
size: -
J: TRBJ2-3
D: -
CDR3: CASSLAGQSTDTQYF
DNA: TGTGCCAGCAGCTTAGCCGGACAGAGCACAGATACGCAGTATTTT

V: TRBV5-1
size: -
J: TRBJ2-2
D: -
CDR3: CASSLGGNTGELFF
DNA: TGCGCCAGCAGCTTGGGCGGCAACACCGGGGAGCTGTTTTTT

V: TRBV7-2
size: -
J: TRBJ2-1
D: TRBD2
CDR3: CASSLGLAAHEQFF
DNA: TGTGCCAGCAGCTTAGGCCTAGCGGCCCATGAGCAGTTCTTC

V: TRBV4-2
size: few
J: TRBJ2-1
D: -
CDR3: CASSRLELDSYNEQFF
DNA: TGTGCCAGCAGCCGCCTAGAACTAGACTCCTACAATGAGCAGTTCTTC

V: TRBV9
size: -
J: TRBJ2-1
D: TRBD2
CDR3: CASSPGTSEFYEQFF
DNA: TGTGCCAGCAGCCCCGGGACTAGCGAATTCTATGAGCAGTTCTTC

V: TRBV4-3
size: few
J: TRBJ1-2
D: -
CDR3: CASSQDLKWAYGYTF
DNA: TGCGCCAGCAGCCAAGATTTGAAGTGGGCTTATGGCTACACCTTC

V: TRBV7-9
size: -
J: TRBJ2-5
D: -
CDR3: CASSLVPETQYF
DNA: TGTGCCAGCAGCTTAGTCCCGGAGACCCAGTACTTC

V: TRBV30
size: few
J: TRBJ2-5
D: TRBD2
CDR3: CALAAGQETQYF
DNA: TGTGCCCTAGCAGCGGGGCAAGAGACCCAGTACTTC

V: TRBV7-9
size: -
J: TRBJ1-5
D: TRBD1
CDR3: CASSLNRGSDTQPQHF
DNA: TGTGCCAGCAGCCTAAACAGGGGGTCAGACACCCAGCCCCAGCATTTT